This TCR beta chain was documented in a study of blood T cell repertoires in COVID-19. The CDR3 totals 15 residues. Trimming took off 7 bases at V and 3 bases at J, with 18 bases between the two ends. Germline V CDR1 and CDR2: SEHNR, FQNEAQ (reference sequence). Profiling relied on immunoSEQ multiplex PCR, and the TCRdb table lists in-frame clones only, not all of them. This repertoire shows 150,000 to 200,000 clones, 84% found once; its top ten account for approximately 7.1%. The TCR originated in a human donor in a cohort sampled during active COVID-19. The material sequenced was peripheral blood. This sequence joins TRBV7-9 and TRBJ1-2; D might be TRBD1 (6 bases). Here the CDR3 DNA reads TGTGCCAGCATCCGGTCGGGGGGCATCGACTATGGCTACACCTTC. Protein sequence: CASIRSGGIDYGYTF.